Given below is one T cell receptor (beta chain) in context. What antigen it recognizes has not been identified. No quality values exist for individual bases; no much larger clone is one base distant. Trimming accounts for 4 bases at V and 5 bases at J, while the number of junction bases matched to no gene is 5. CDR1 and CDR2 are drawn from the germline V gene: SNHLY, FYNNEI. The CDR3 spans 14 residues, from the cysteine through the phenylalanine. Left in the record is the CDR3 DNA by itself, 42 bases read in frame from the first base. This entry comes from a study of shared clonotypes between healthy human individuals (dated by TCRdb to about 2020). Looking at the study overall: A couple of women and a few men aged 18 to 49 years were included in the cohort. Per donor, three plates each were used for CD4 naive and CD4 memory, two for CD8 naive, and one for CD8 memory. To estimate repertoire size and how much clonotypes are shared between individuals, the study performed deep sequencing of blood TCR repertoires from a few healthy adults. Different laboratories and diverse techniques were used to prepare libraries and sequence TCR repertoires, to increase sequencing depth and limit assay-specific biases. Each donor's leukapheresis produced roughly between roughly 0.85 and 10 billion PBMCs.

Using the deep immunoSEQ assay, TCR CDR3 regions were amplified from genomic DNA by multiplex PCR. Genomic DNA extracted from each cell subset was distributed evenly over all wells of several immunoSEQ 96-well plates, and each plate served as one replicate. For sorted subsets, each replicate PCR was loaded with 200 ng genomic DNA, equivalent to 25,000 to 35,000 T cell genomes. Purified libraries were measured with a Qubit 3.0 fluorometer, size-checked on a Bioanalyzer 2100, and measured again with the KAPA Library Quantification kit. Every immunoSEQ 96-well plate was sequenced on a dedicated single-read 150-cycle Illumina NextSeq 550 flow cell. The source study handled its data this way. The immunoSEQ output contained only junctional sequences without quality scores, so filtering could not match that applied to full-length reads. Sequences were annotated with PyIR, a Python wrapper for IgBLAST v1.9, using IMGT germline references to assign V/J genes and CDR3. Reads with weak V/J assignments (E-value above 1e-6), missing CDR3, stop codons, out-of-frame junctions, or ambiguous translated residues were removed. V3J clonotypes were defined as sequences sharing the same inferred V gene, J gene, and CDR3 amino acid sequence. The percentage overlap between two repertoires was calculated by dividing the number of shared unique clonotypes by the size of the smaller repertoire. RTK rarefaction, the Chao1 estimator, and Recon v2.1 estimates of unobserved clonotypes were used to assess repertoire richness. Generation probabilities were computed with OLGA for all TCRbeta clonotypes obtained by the gDNA method from a handful of donors. The table comes from immuneACCESS by way of TCRdb, which keeps in-frame sequences with V and J called. Part of the clones is missing from these tables; in studies checked, under half for an unresolved V gene and the rest for unknown reasons. V, J and clone size were drawn from that table, and D and trimming were deduced from the DNA. Within this sample are approximately 1.5 million clones, with 98% of them counted one time only. The ten largest clones represent roughly 0.45% of the sample.

Study-level results and caveats: Pairwise subsampling indicated that sequencing depth was expected to affect the degree of clonotype sharing among donors. Because the study included a small number of donors, the genetic and exposure-history diversity represented was limited. Across a handful of donors, approximately 5% of naive CD4, approximately 3.6% of naive CD8, about 2.3% of memory CD4, and approximately 0.4% of memory CD8 clonotypes were shared. Sampling was restricted to blood, and TCR repertoires in tissues likely differ from the TCR repertoires found in blood. Estimated clonotype richness was generally larger for naive than for memory subsets. Incomplete sequencing was indicated by rarefaction of sorted-subset datasets, despite the large sequencing depth. Compared with non-shared clonotypes, clonotypes shared by all four sorted-subset donors had higher generation probabilities.

Donors were healthy HIV-negative adults with no recently reported acute infections or vaccinations. Every donor was a Caucasian adult living in Nashville, Tennessee, USA. CD4+ T cells were enriched by magnetic negative selection, after which naive cells were positively selected on CD45RA and the negative fraction was taken as the memory subset. After blood collection by leukapheresis, PBMCs were isolated using Ficoll-Histopaque density gradient centrifugation and then cryopreserved in the vapor phase of liquid nitrogen. Analytical flow cytometry was used to check the purity and quantity of every magnetically sorted T cell population. Genomic DNA was isolated from every sorted fraction and measured by UV absorbance on a Nanodrop 2000c.

This TCR came from a young man in good health. Sequenced material: naive CD4+ T cells sorted from blood. The cell subset or site label for this specimen denotes: CD45RA+ positively selected. The chain links TRBV2 with TRBJ1-1; TRBD1 lines up with 9 middle nucleotides. The CDR3 protein is CASSAGQGATEAFF. The nucleotides read TGTGCCAGCAGTGCGGGACAGGGAGCGACTGAAGCTTTCTTT.